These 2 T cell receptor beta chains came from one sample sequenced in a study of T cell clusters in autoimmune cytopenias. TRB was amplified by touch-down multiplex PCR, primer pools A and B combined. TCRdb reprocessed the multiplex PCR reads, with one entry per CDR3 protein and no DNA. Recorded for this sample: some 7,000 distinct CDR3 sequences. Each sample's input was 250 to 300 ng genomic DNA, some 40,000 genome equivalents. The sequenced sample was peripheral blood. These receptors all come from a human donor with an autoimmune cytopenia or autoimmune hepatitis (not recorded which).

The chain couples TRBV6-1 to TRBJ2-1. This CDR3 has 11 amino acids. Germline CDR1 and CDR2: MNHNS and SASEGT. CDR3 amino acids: CASSEVNEQFF.

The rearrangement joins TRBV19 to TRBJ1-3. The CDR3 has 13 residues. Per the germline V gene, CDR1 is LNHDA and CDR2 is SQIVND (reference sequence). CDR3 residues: CASSMSSGNTIYF.